The TCR beta chain described here comes from a study of OX40 agonist ivuxolimab in advanced cancers. Generated by immunoSEQ multiplex PCR, the TCRdb table keeps only in-frame clones and is missing some. The sample has some 64,000 clones; roughly 87% are singletons. This specimen was CD4+ or CD8+ T cells sorted from blood, taken in a trial of the OX40 agonist ivuxolimab. This sequence was found in an adult with an advanced solid tumor such as melanoma, head and neck, liver or kidney cancer.

Here the CDR3 DNA reads TGTGCCAGCAGCCCCCCCGGGACAGGACAAGAGACCCAGTACTTC. Protein sequence: CASSPPGTGQETQYF. The V call is TRBV13, the J call TRBJ2-5, with 8 bases aligning to TRBD1. V lost 5 bases and J lost 2; bases outside the gene matches: 7. Germline CDR1 is PRHDT and CDR2 is FYEKMQ (reference sequence). The CDR3 has 15 residues. The whole variable domain, remainder taken from reference TRBV13 and TRBJ2-5, is AAGVIQSPRHLIKEKRETATLKCYPIPRHDTVYWYQQGPGQDPQFLISFYEKMQSDKGSIPDRFSAQQFSDYHSELNMSSLELGDSALYFCASSPPGTGQETQYFGPGTRLLVL.